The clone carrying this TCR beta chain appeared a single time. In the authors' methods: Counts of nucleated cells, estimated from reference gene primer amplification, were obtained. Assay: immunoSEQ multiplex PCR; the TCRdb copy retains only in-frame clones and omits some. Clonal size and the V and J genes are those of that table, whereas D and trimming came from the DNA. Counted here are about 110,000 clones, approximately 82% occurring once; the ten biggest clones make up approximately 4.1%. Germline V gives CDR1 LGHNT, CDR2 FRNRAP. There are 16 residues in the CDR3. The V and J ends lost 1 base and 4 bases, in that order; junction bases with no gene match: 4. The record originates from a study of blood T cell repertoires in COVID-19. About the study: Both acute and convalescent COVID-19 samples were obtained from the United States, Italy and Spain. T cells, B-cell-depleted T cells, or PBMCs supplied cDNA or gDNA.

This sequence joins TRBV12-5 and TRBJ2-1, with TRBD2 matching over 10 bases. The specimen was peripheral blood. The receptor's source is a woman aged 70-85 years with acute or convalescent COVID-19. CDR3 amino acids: CASGLASSGSYNEQFF. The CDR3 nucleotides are TGTGCTAGTGGTTTGGCTTCTAGCGGGAGTTACAATGAGCAGTTCTTC.